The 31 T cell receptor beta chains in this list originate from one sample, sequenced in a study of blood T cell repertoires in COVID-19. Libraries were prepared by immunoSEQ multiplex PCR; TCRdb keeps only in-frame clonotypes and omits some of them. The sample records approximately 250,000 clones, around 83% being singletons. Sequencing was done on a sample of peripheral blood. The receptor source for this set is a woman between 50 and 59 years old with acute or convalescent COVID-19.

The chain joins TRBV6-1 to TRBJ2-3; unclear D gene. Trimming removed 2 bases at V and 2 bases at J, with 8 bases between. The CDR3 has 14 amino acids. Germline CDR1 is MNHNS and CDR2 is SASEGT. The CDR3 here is CASSEPQLTDTQYF. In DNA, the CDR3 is TGTGCCAGCAGTGAACCACAGCTCACAGATACGCAGTATTTT.

The CDR3, as DNA: TGTGCCAGCAGCCAAGGGGACGGGAGCTCTGGAAACACCATATATTTT. Residues: CASSQGDGSSGNTIYF. The chain uses TRBV14 and TRBJ1-3, with D perhaps TRBD1 (5 bases). Trimming took off 1 base at V and 0 bases at J, with 10 bases between the two ends. The CDR3 loop spans 16 amino acids. Germline V gene lookup returns CDR1 SGHDN and CDR2 FVKESK.

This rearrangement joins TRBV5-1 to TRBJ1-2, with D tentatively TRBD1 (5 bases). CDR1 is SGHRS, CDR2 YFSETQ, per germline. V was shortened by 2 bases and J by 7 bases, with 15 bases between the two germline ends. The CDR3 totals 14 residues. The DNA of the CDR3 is TGCGCCAGCAGCTTAGGGGCCAGGTTCGGTGGCTACACCTTC. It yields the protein CASSLGARFGGYTF.

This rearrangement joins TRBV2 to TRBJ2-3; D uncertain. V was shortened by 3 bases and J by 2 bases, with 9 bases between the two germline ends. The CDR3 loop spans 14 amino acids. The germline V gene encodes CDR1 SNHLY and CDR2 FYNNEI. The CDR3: CASSDRLLTDTQYF. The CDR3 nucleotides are TGTGCCAGCAGTGACAGGCTACTCACAGATACGCAGTATTTT. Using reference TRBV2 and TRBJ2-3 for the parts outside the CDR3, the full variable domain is EPEVTQTPSHQVTQMGQEVILRCVPISNHLYFYWYRQILGQKVEFLVSFYNNEISEKSEIFDDQFSVERPDGSNFTLKIRSTKLEDSAMYFCASSDRLLTDTQYFGPGTRLTVL.

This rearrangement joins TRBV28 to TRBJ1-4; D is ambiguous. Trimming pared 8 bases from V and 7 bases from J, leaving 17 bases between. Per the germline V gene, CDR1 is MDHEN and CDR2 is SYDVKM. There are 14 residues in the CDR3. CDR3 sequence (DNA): TGTGCCAGCCATCCAGGTGGAATGGGTGAAAAACTGTTTTTT. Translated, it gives CASHPGGMGEKLFF. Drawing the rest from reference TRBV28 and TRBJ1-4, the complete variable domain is DVKVTQSSRYLVKRTGEKVFLECVQDMDHENMFWYRQDPGLGLRLIYFSYDVKMKEKGDIPEGYSVSREKKERFSLILESASTNQTSMYLCASHPGGMGEKLFFGSGTQLSVL.

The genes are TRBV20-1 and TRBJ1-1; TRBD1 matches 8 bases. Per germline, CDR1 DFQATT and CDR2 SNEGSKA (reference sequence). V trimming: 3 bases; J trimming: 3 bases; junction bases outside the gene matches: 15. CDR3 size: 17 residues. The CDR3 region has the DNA TGCAGTGCTAGTAAAAGGGGTTGGTACAGGGGGGACACTGAAGCTTTCTTT. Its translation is CSASKRGWYRGDTEAFF.

CDR3 nucleotides: TGTGCCAGCAGCTTGGACTTTTACGAGCAGTACTTC. This gives the protein CASSLDFYEQYF. The chain joins TRBV5-5 to TRBJ2-7; D not certain. This CDR3 contains 12 residues. CDR1 is SGHKS, CDR2 YYEKEE, per germline (reference sequence). The V and J ends lost 0 bases and 4 bases respectively, with 5 bases between them.

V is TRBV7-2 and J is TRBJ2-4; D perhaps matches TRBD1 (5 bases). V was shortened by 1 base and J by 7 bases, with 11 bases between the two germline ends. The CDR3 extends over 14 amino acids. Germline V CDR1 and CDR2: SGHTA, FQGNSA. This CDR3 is CASSLGAGINIQYF. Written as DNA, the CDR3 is TGTGCCAGCAGCTTAGGGGCAGGGATCAACATTCAGTACTTC.

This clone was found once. The CDR3 here is CASSPERTANTEAFF. As DNA, the CDR3 is TGTGCCAGCTCACCGGAGCGGACCGCGAACACTGAAGCTTTCTTT. The rearrangement links TRBV18 to TRBJ1-1; D is uncertain. CDR3 length equals 15 residues. The germline gives CDR1 KGHSH, CDR2 LQKENI. V was clipped by 3 bases and J by 1 base, with 12 bases between them.

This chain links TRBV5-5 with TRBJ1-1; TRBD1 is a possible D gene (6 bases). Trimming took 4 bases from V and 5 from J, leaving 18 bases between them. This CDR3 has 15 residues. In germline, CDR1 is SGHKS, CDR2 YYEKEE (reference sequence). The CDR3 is CASSQLIQGGTEAFF. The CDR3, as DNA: TGTGCCAGCAGCCAACTTATACAGGGTGGAACTGAAGCTTTCTTT.

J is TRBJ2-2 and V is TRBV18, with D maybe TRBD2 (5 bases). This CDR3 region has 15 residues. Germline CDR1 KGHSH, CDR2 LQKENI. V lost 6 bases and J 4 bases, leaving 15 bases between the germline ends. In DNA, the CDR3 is TGTGCCAGCTCCCGACAACTAGAAACCACCGGGGAGCTGTTTTTT. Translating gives CASSRQLETTGELFF.

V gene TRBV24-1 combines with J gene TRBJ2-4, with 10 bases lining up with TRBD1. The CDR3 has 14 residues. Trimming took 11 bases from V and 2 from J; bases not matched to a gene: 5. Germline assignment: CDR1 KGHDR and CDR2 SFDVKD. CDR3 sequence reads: CASDRGLPKNIQYF. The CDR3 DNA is TGTGCCAGTGACAGGGGGCTACCCAAAAACATTCAGTACTTC.

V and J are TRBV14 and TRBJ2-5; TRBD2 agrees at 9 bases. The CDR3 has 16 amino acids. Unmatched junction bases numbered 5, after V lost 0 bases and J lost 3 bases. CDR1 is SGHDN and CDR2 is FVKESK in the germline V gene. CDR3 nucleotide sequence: TGTGCCAGCAGCCAAGAGCCAGCGGGGGGAAAAGAGACCCAGTACTTC. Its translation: CASSQEPAGGKETQYF.

CDR3 residues: CASSEPGQVETQYF. CDR3 in DNA: TGCGCCAGCAGCGAACCGGGACAGGTGGAGACCCAGTACTTC. The chain is built from TRBV5-1 and TRBJ2-5, with TRBD1 identical over 8 bases. The germline gives CDR1 SGHRS, CDR2 YFSETQ. With 4 bases clipped from V and 5 bases from J, the junction kept 7 bases outside the gene matches. The length of the CDR3 is 14 residues.

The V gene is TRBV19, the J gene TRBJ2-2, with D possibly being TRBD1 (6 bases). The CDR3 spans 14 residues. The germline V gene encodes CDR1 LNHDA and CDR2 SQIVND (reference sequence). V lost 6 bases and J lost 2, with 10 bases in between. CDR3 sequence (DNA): TGTGCCAGTAGGCCGGGACATAACACCGGGGAGCTGTTTTTT. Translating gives CASRPGHNTGELFF.

The CDR3 DNA reads TGTGCCAGCAGCTTAGCGTGGGTCAGGGCGGGGGAGCAGTACTTC. As protein: CASSLAWVRAGEQYF. V gene TRBV7-8 combines with J gene TRBJ2-7; tentatively, D is TRBD2 (6 bases). Trimming removed 0 bases from V and 7 bases from J, with 16 bases in between. This CDR3 is 15 amino acids long. The germline gives CDR1 SGHVS, CDR2 FQNEAQ.

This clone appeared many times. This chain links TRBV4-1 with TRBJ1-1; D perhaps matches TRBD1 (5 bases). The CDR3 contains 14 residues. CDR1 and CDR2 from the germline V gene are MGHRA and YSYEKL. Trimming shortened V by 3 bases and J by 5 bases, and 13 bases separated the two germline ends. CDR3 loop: CASSQLGGGTEAFF. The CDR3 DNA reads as TGCGCCAGCAGCCAGTTGGGCGGGGGGACTGAAGCTTTCTTT.

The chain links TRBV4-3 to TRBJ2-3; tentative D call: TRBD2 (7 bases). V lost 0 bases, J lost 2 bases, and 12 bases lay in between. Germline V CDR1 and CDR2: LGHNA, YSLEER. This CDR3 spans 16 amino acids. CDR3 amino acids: CASSQEPGGDTDTQYF. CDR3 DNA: TGCGCCAGCAGCCAAGAGCCGGGGGGCGACACAGATACGCAGTATTTT.

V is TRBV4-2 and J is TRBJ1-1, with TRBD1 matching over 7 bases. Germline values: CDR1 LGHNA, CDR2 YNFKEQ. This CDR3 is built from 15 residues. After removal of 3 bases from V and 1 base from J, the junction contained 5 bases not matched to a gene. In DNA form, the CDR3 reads TGTGCCAGCAGCCAGCAGACAGGGACGAACACTGAAGCTTTCTTT. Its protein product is CASSQQTGTNTEAFF.

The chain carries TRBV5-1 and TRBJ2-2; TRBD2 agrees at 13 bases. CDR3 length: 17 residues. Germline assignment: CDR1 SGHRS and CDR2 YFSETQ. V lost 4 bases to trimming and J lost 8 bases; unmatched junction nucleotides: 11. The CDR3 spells CASSIGLAGVGVGELFF. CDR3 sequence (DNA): TGCGCCAGCAGCATTGGACTAGCGGGAGTCGGGGTTGGGGAGCTGTTTTTT.

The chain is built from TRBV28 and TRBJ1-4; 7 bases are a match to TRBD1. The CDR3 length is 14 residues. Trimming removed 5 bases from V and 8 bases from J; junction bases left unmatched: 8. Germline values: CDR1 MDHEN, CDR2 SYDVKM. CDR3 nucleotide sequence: TGTGCCAGCAGTGACAGGGCCCTAACGGAAAAACTGTTTTTT. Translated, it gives CASSDRALTEKLFF.

As DNA, the CDR3 is TGTGCCAGCAGTGACCGCGCTAACTATGGCTACACCTTC. Its translation: CASSDRANYGYTF. The J gene is TRBJ1-2, the V gene TRBV2; D is unclear. Per the germline V gene, CDR1 is SNHLY and CDR2 is FYNNEI. V lost 3 bases, J lost 0 bases, and 5 bases lay in between. CDR3 length: 13 residues.

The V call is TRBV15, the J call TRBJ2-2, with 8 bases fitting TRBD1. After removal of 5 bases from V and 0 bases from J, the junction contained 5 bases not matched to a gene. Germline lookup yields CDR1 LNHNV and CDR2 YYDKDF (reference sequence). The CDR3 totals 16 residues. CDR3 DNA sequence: TGTGCCACCAGCGCGCCGGGACAGGCGAACACCGGGGAGCTGTTTTTT. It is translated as CATSAPGQANTGELFF.

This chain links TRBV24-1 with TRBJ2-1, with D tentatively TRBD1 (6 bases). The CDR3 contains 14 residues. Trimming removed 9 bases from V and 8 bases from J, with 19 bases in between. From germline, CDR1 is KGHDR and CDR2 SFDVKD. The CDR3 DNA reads TGTGCCACCCGACCGGCAGGGGAAGGGGATGAGCAGTTCTTC. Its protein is CATRPAGEGDEQFF.

In DNA form, the CDR3 reads TGCGCCACCGAACAGGGGCAAGGTTCACCCCTCCACTTT. Translating gives CATEQGQGSPLHF. The rearrangement uses TRBV10-2 and TRBJ1-6; 7 bases are a match to TRBD1. J lost 9 bases, V lost 10 bases, and 9 bases had no gene match. The CDR3 runs to 13 residues. CDR1 and CDR2 from the germline V gene are WSHSY and SAAADI.

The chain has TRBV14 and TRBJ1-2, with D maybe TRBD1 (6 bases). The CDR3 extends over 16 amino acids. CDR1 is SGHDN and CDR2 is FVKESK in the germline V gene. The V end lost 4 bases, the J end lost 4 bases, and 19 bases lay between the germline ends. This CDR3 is CASSLEVQGYSYGYTF. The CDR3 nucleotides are TGTGCCAGCAGCCTGGAGGTACAGGGTTACTCCTATGGCTACACCTTC. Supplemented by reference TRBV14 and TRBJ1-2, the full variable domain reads EAGVTQFPSHSVIEKGQTVTLRCDPISGHDNLYWYRRVMGKEIKFLLHFVKESKQDESGMPNNRFLAERTGGTYSTLKVQPAELEDSGVYFCASSLEVQGYSYGYTFGSGTRLTVV.

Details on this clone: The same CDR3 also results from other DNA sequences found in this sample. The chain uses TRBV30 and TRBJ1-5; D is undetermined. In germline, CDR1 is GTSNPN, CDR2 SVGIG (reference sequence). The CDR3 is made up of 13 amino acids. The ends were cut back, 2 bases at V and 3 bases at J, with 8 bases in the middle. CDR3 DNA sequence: TGTGCCTGGAGTTCACGGGACAATCAGCCCCAGCATTTT. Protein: CAWSSRDNQPQHF.

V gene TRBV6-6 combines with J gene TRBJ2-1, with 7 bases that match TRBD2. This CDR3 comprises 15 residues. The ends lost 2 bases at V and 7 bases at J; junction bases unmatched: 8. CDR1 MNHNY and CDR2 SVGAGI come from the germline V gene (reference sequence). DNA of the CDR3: TGTGCCAGCAGTTACAGGACTAGTGTTCGGAATGAGCAGTTCTTC. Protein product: CASSYRTSVRNEQFF.

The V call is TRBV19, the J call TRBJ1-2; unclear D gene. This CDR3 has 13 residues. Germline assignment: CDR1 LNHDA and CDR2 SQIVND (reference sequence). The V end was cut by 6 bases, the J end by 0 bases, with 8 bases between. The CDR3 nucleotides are TGTGCCAGTAGGGTCGGTACTAACTATGGCTACACCTTC. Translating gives CASRVGTNYGYTF. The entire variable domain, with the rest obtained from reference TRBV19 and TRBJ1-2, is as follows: DGGITQSPKYLFRKEGQNVTLSCEQNLNHDAMYWYRQDPGQGLRLIYYSQIVNDFQKGDIAEGYSVSREKKESFPLTVTSAQKNPTAFYLCASRVGTNYGYTFGSGTRLTVV.

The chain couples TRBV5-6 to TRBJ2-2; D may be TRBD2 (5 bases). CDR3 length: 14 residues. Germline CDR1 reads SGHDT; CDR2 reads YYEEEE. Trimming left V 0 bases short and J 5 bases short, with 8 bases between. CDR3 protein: CASSLGTSTGELFF. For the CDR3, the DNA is TGTGCCAGCAGCTTGGGGACTTCGACCGGGGAGCTGTTTTTT.

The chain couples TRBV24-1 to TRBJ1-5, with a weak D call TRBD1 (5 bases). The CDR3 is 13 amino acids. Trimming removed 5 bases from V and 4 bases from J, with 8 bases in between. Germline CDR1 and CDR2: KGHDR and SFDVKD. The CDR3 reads CATSGAGNQPQHF. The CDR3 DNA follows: TGTGCCACCAGTGGGGCAGGGAATCAGCCCCAGCATTTT.